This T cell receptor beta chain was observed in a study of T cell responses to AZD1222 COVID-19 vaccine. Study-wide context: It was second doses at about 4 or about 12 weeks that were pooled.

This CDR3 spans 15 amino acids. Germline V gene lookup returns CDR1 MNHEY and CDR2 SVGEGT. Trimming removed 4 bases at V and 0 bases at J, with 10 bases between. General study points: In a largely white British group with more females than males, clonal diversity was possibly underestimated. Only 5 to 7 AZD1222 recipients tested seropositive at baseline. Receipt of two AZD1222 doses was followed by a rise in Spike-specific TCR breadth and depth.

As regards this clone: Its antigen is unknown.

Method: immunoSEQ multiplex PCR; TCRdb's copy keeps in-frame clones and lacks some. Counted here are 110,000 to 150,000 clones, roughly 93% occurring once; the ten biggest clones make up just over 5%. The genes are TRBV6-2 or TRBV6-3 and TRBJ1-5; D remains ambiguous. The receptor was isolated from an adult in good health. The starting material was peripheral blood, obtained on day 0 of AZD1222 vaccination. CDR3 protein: CASSLGGYSNQPQHF. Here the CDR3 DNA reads TGTGCCAGCAGTTTAGGCGGGTATAGCAATCAGCCCCAGCATTTT.